The clone carrying this T cell receptor (beta chain) showed up just once. The antigen remains unidentified. Repeated repertoire sampling spanned the course of chemoradiotherapy. From germline, CDR1 is MRHNA and CDR2 SNTAGT. The CDR3 runs 16 residues. After removal of 3 bases from V and 4 bases from J, the junction contained 8 bases not matched to a gene. This specimen belongs to a study of chemoradiotherapy in HPV16-positive cancers. TCRdb's copy holds only in-frame clones and misses some; the assay was immunoSEQ multiplex PCR. The sample lists about 9,200 clones; roughly 75% were seen once. Notes on the study in general: During treatment, candidate HPV-specific clones and E7-related motifs expanded in tumor.

This clonotype was obtained from a human donor with HPV-associated anogenital cancer. The specimen was obtained from a patient who underwent chemoradiotherapy. The J gene is TRBJ2-3, the V gene TRBV6-4, with 9 bases identical to TRBD2. CDR3: CASSESKAGGPDTQYF. The CDR3 region has the DNA TGTGCCAGCAGTGAATCTAAGGCGGGGGGGCCAGATACGCAGTATTTT.